What follows are 25 T cell receptor beta chains derived from one specimen sequenced in a study of beta chain features in type 1 diabetes. The investigators reverse transcribed all of the isolated RNA, so they sequenced expressed TCRB transcripts. Some clones are missing from TCRdb's copy, which holds only in-frame ones; the method was immunoSEQ multiplex PCR. The table lists 150,000 to 200,000 clones, 9% to 10% of them singletons. These TCRs are of unknown antigen specificity. General observations from the study: Across all four CD4+ subsets, people with type 1 diabetes showed modestly shorter TCRB CDR3s.

The sample taken for sequencing was central memory CD4+ T cells from blood. These receptors were taken from a woman in her 30s with type 1 diabetes.

In this sample, this clone turned up a few times. This chain joins TRBV11-2 and TRBJ2-3, with 13 bases fitting TRBD2. Germline V gene sequence: CDR1 SGHAT, CDR2 FQNNGV. CDR3 length: 15 amino acids. Germline trimming cut 4 bases from V and 4 bases from J; bases unmatched to any gene: 2. DNA for the CDR3: TGTGCCAGCAGCTCGGGACTAGCGGGACCAGATACGCAGTATTTT. Encoded protein: CASSSGLAGPDTQYF.

This clone was picked up a small number of times. The J gene is TRBJ2-7, the V gene TRBV18; TRBD1 is a possible D gene (5 bases). The V gene's germline CDR1 is KGHSH and CDR2 LQKENI. Trimming removed 3 bases from V and 7 bases from J, with 19 bases in between. This CDR3 is 15 amino acids long. The CDR3 protein is CASSPARAQLGEQYF. In DNA, the CDR3 is TGTGCCAGCTCACCGGCCAGGGCCCAGCTGGGGGAGCAGTACTTC. Looking up the rest from reference TRBV18 and TRBJ2-7 gives the full variable domain: NAGVMQNPRHLVRRRGQEARLRCSPMKGHSHVYWYRQLPEEGLKFMVYLQKENIIDESGMPKERFSAEFPKEGPSILRIQQVVRGDSAAYFCASSPARAQLGEQYFGPGTRLTVT.

This clone was counted between two and nine times. The chain links TRBV5-6 to TRBJ1-1, with D unresolved. Trimming took off 1 base at V and 4 bases at J, with 8 bases between the two ends. The CDR3 sequence is 13 residues long. CDR1 is SGHDT and CDR2 is YYEEEE in the germline V gene. This CDR3 reads CASSLQVATEAFF. The CDR3 coding sequence is TGTGCCAGCAGCTTGCAGGTGGCCACTGAAGCTTTCTTT.

CDR3 bases: TGCGCCAGCAGCTTGGGACTAGCGGGAGTGGATGAGCAGTTCTTC. Translated: CASSLGLAGVDEQFF. The genes are TRBV5-1 and TRBJ2-1, with 12 nucleotides matching TRBD2. Germline CDR1 SGHRS, CDR2 YFSETQ. The CDR3 spans 15 residues. J gave up 8 bases and V 0 bases, and 3 bases lay outside the gene matches.

This clone turned up a few times. The gene calls are TRBV7-2 and TRBJ2-1, with TRBD2 identical over 15 bases. Per germline, CDR1 SGHTA and CDR2 FQGNSA. The J segment lost 4 bases and the V segment lost 4 bases, leaving 2 bases of the junction unmatched. The CDR3 is 16 residues long. The CDR3 DNA reads as TGTGCCAGCAGCTGGACTAGCGGGGGGGATTACAATGAGCAGTTCTTC. Translating gives CASSWTSGGDYNEQFF.

The chain recombines TRBV30 with TRBJ1-2; the D is unclear. The V and J ends lost 0 bases and 2 bases respectively, with 7 bases between them. This CDR3 region has 13 residues. Per germline, CDR1 GTSNPN and CDR2 SVGIG (reference sequence). This CDR3 reads CAWSVSANYGYTF. CDR3 coding DNA: TGTGCCTGGAGTGTTTCTGCGAACTATGGCTACACCTTC.

This clone was seen more than once but under ten times. The chain couples TRBV18 to TRBJ1-3; 10 nucleotides align to TRBD1. The CDR3 has 15 amino acids. Per germline, CDR1 KGHSH and CDR2 LQKENI. V was clipped by 4 bases and J by 8 bases; unmatched bases: 8. Written as DNA, the CDR3 is TGTGCCAGCTCACGGTCTGGACAGGGGGAAGACACCATATATTTT. This gives the protein CASSRSGQGEDTIYF.

Concerning this clone: Other DNA sequences within the sample encode an identical CDR3. The chain has TRBV2 and TRBJ2-3; TRBD2 matches at 16 bases. CDR1 is SNHLY and CDR2 is FYNNEI in the germline V gene. This CDR3 spans 15 amino acids. The J segment lost 4 bases and the V segment lost 6 bases, leaving 1 base of the junction unmatched. The CDR3 protein is CASSGTSGRADTQYF. The CDR3 nucleotides are TGTGCCAGCAGCGGGACTAGCGGGAGGGCAGATACGCAGTATTTT.

The V gene is TRBV19, the J gene TRBJ1-5, with 8 bases identical to TRBD1. V shed 1 base and J 6 bases; nucleotides not matched to a gene: 8. Germline V gene sequence: CDR1 LNHDA, CDR2 SQIVND (reference sequence). This CDR3 region has 16 residues. The CDR3 DNA sequence: TGTGCCAGTAGTATAGGCGGGGGCAGGGGGCTTCAGCCCCAGCATTTT. Translated: CASSIGGGRGLQPQHF.

This clone was recorded a few times. V is TRBV29-1 and J is TRBJ2-5; 12 positions match TRBD2. Germline V gene data show CDR1 as SQVTM and CDR2 as ANQGSEA. The CDR3 contains 13 residues. The V gene end was trimmed by 7 bases and the J gene end by 4 bases; junction bases not matched to a gene: 4. The CDR3 DNA reads as TGCAGCGGAGCTAGCGGGAGGGCAGAGACCCAGTACTTC. Protein product: CSGASGRAETQYF.

The chain links TRBV30 to TRBJ1-5; possible D gene TRBD1, 6 bases. This CDR3 is 14 amino acids long. Looked up from germline, CDR1 is GTSNPN and CDR2 is SVGIG (reference sequence). Between the trimmed V and J ends, which lost 1 base and 5 bases, there was a span of 12 bases. The CDR3 spells CAWSAATGYQPQHF. Here the CDR3 DNA reads TGTGCCTGGAGTGCTGCTACAGGGTATCAGCCCCAGCATTTT. Full variable domain (outside the CDR3, taken from reference TRBV30 and TRBJ1-5): SQTIHQWPATLVQPVGSPLSLECTVEGTSNPNLYWYRQAAGRGLQLLFYSVGIGQISSEVPQNLSASRPQDRQFILSSKKLLLSDSGFYLCAWSAATGYQPQHFGDGTRLSIL.

There are a few counts of this clone. V and J are TRBV28 and TRBJ2-2; D remains ambiguous. The CDR3 extends over 15 amino acids. CDR1 and CDR2 (germline): MDHEN, SYDVKM. Trimming took off 7 bases at V and 0 bases at J, with 12 bases between the two ends. CDR3 DNA: TGTGCCAGCACTATCGTCCCCGCGAACACCGGGGAGCTGTTTTTT. Translation gives CASTIVPANTGELFF.

The chain joins TRBV29-1 to TRBJ1-5; D perhaps matches TRBD1 (6 bases). CDR1 SQVTM and CDR2 ANQGSEA come from the germline V gene. CDR3 length: 13 amino acids. The V end was cut by 5 bases, the J end by 3 bases, with 11 bases between. The CDR3 bases are TGCAGCGTTACACAGGGAACCAATCAGCCCCAGCATTTT. As protein: CSVTQGTNQPQHF.

V gene TRBV7-9 combines with J gene TRBJ1-1; D unresolved. The length of the CDR3 is 13 residues. Looked up from germline, CDR1 is SEHNR and CDR2 is FQNEAQ (reference sequence). The V end lost 1 base, the J end lost 4 bases, and 7 bases lay between the germline ends. Here the CDR3 reads CASSLEEVTEAFF. The CDR3 DNA reads TGTGCCAGCAGCTTAGAAGAGGTCACTGAAGCTTTCTTT.

This clone has more than one count but fewer than ten. The gene calls are TRBV30 and TRBJ2-1; D is undetermined. Germline V gene sequence: CDR1 GTSNPN, CDR2 SVGIG (reference sequence). CDR3 length equals 12 residues. V dropped 2 bases and J dropped 4 bases, with 6 bases sitting between them. CDR3 sequence: CAWSFNYNEQFF. CDR3 nucleotide sequence: TGTGCCTGGAGTTTCAATTACAATGAGCAGTTCTTC.

There are a few counts of this clone. V and J are TRBV28 and TRBJ2-7, with D unclear. This CDR3 is 12 amino acids long. CDR1 is MDHEN, CDR2 SYDVKM, per germline. V was pared by 6 bases and J by 4 bases, with 10 bases between. The CDR3 spells CASRRSGYEQYF. The CDR3 region has the DNA TGTGCCAGCAGGCGGTCCGGTTACGAGCAGTACTTC.

This clone was observed a few times. This chain joins TRBV4-1 and TRBJ2-2; 7 nucleotides align to TRBD1. Germline CDR1 MGHRA, CDR2 YSYEKL. This CDR3 comprises 14 residues. Trimming cost V 6 bases and J 4 bases; bases outside gene matches: 5. The CDR3 DNA sequence: TGCGCCAGCAGTGGGGACAGCCGCACCGGGGAGCTGTTTTTT. Translated, it gives CASSGDSRTGELFF.

This rearrangement joins TRBV5-1 to TRBJ1-1, with a possible D match to TRBD1 (6 bases). V lost 1 base, J lost 0 bases, and 13 bases lay in between. The CDR3 spans 16 residues. Germline CDR1 SGHRS, CDR2 YFSETQ. CDR3 loop: CASSLIGQLMNTEAFF. CDR3 DNA: TGCGCCAGCAGCTTGATCGGACAGCTCATGAACACTGAAGCTTTCTTT.

V is TRBV7-8 and J is TRBJ2-3, with D perhaps TRBD1 (5 bases). Germline-derived CDR1 and CDR2 are SGHVS and FQNEAQ. The V gene lost 7 bases and the J gene lost 0 bases, with 11 bases spanning the gap. The CDR3 has 14 amino acids. In DNA, the CDR3 is TGTGCCAGCACCCCACAGGCAAGCACAGATACGCAGTATTTT. Its protein is CASTPQASTDTQYF.

This clone has a count of ten or more. The chain employs TRBV7-9 and TRBJ2-7; D is perhaps TRBD1 (5 bases). Trimming cost V 7 bases and J 2 bases, with 15 bases left between them. This CDR3 has 14 amino acids. Germline-derived CDR1 and CDR2 are SEHNR and FQNEAQ (reference sequence). CDR3 in DNA: TGTGCCAGCACCCCGCCAGGGAAAACCTACGAGCAGTACTTC. Amino acid sequence: CASTPPGKTYEQYF.

This clone was picked up a small number of times. The gene calls are TRBV7-2 and TRBJ2-4; 7 bases fit TRBD2. Unmatched junction bases numbered 6, after V lost 1 base and J lost 3 bases. CDR1 is SGHTA, CDR2 FQGNSA, per germline. This CDR3 spans 16 amino acids. The CDR3 protein is CASSLGGSLVKNIQYF. DNA for the CDR3: TGTGCCAGCAGCTTAGGCGGGAGTTTGGTCAAAAACATTCAGTACTTC.

The chain couples TRBV14 to TRBJ1-5; D call uncertain. This CDR3 is 13 amino acids long. The ends were cut back, 3 bases at V and 0 bases at J, with 3 bases in the middle. CDR1 is SGHDN and CDR2 is FVKESK in the germline V gene. This CDR3 is CASSHYSNQPQHF. The CDR3 bases are TGTGCCAGCAGCCATTATAGCAATCAGCCCCAGCATTTT.

This clone was counted ten times or more. V is TRBV4-1 and J is TRBJ1-1, with a possible D match to TRBD1 (5 bases). The V gene's germline CDR1 is MGHRA and CDR2 YSYEKL. CDR3 size: 13 residues. V was cut by 2 bases and J by 8 bases, with 12 bases left in between. The CDR3 coding sequence is TGCGCCAGCAGCCAATGGGGCAGGGCCGAAGCTTTCTTT. This gives the protein CASSQWGRAEAFF.

The chain links TRBV6-5 to TRBJ2-3; D remains unclear. Trimming removed 4 bases at V and 1 base at J, with 6 bases between. CDR1 MNHEY and CDR2 SVGAGI come from the germline V gene. This CDR3 has 13 residues. CDR3 residues: CASSSAGTDTQYF. CDR3 nucleotide sequence: TGTGCCAGCAGTTCTGCAGGCACAGATACGCAGTATTTT.

The rearrangement joins TRBV5-6 to TRBJ1-1, with 8 bases matching TRBD1. The CDR3 is made up of 16 amino acids. Germline loops: CDR1 SGHDT, CDR2 YYEEEE. J lost 3 bases, V lost 4 bases, and 11 bases had no gene match. CDR3 nucleotide sequence: TGTGCCAGCAGCCCGGTGACAGGGGAGGAGGACACTGAAGCTTTCTTT. This sequence encodes CASSPVTGEEDTEAFF.